This T cell receptor (beta chain) was profiled in a study of tumor-infiltrating lymphocytes in localized non-small cell lung cancer. V dropped 5 bases and J dropped 4; count of bases not matched to a gene: 8. The CDR3 contains 15 residues. Germline CDR1 is LNHNV and CDR2 is YYDKDF (reference sequence). Using immunoSEQ multiplex PCR, the repertoire was profiled, and TCRdb retains in-frame clones only, with some absent. The sample holds around 23,000 clones, roughly 66% seen once. This clone has just one count. The clonotype was recovered from a human donor with non-small cell lung cancer. The V gene is TRBV15, the J gene TRBJ1-2, with 9 nucleotides matching TRBD1. The sample comprised lung tumor tissue. The CDR3 DNA is TGTGCCACCAGCGGTTCCCGGGACAGGGCCTATGGCTACACCTTC. Translation gives CATSGSRDRAYGYTF.